This T cell receptor (beta chain) was observed in a study of blood T cell repertoires in COVID-19 (TCRdb year 2020). Regarding the complete study: The collaborator samples originated in the United States, Italy and Spain and spanned the acute and convalescent phases of COVID-19. The material from the prospective study consisted of cDNA or gDNA derived from T cells, B-cell-depleted T cells, or PBMCs. Deeply sampled blood TCRbeta repertoires from subjects exposed to, actively infected with, or recovered from COVID-19 were included in the dataset. The repertoires were made available in a free public database intended to serve as a resource for research on the immune response to SARS-CoV-2. The samples were drawn from two sources: the first 160 participants of the ongoing ImmuneRACE study, and 1,000 to 1,500 subjects contributed by 6 global collaborators. Nearly every sample came with metadata listing a de-identified subject ID, COVID-19 status, age in years and sex. HLA class I and class II types, where available, came from metadata supplied by the sample provider rather than from assay-based typing. Paper-wide results and their limitations: The quantity of clinical and demographic metadata differed by source and by participant and was supplied without curation.

At one collaborating source in Seattle, patients were enrolled during active infection and were followed longitudinally through the course of disease. Whole blood was collected in K2EDTA tubes by collaborating institutions according to the institutions' own protocols. For TCRbeta analysis, collaborators shipped samples as frozen whole blood, isolated PBMCs, or DNA extracted from either of those sample types. As regards this clone: Its recognized antigen is unknown. The record has no base qualities; no much larger clone is one base away.

The immunoSEQ Assay, a bias-controlled multiplex PCR, was used to amplify TCRbeta CDR3 regions from genomic DNA. In the source study's methods: The number of nucleated cells in each sample was estimated from the amplification of reference gene primers within the assay. To quantify the absolute abundance of each unique TCRbeta CDR3 rearrangement, sequence reads were collapsed and filtered. For each sample, productive Simpson clonality was calculated as the square root of Simpson's diversity index across productive rearrangements. TCRdb took this table from immuneACCESS and kept in-frame rearrangements with V and J called. Such tables lack part of the clones; where checked against another copy, unresolved V genes explain under half of the gap, and the rest is unexplained. V and J calls plus clone size are reproduced from that table; the DNA served to infer D and trimming. This sample is represented by roughly 250,000 clones; 65% to 85% of them were singletons. The ten largest account for more than 15% of the sample.

From a lookup of the germline V gene (reference sequence), CDR1 and CDR2 are LNHNV and YYDKDF. Its CDR3 holds 15 amino acids, cysteine through phenylalanine. The kept DNA is CDR3 alone, 45 bases in frame from the first base. From V the trimming removes 1 base and from J it removes 1 base, while the gene matches leave 0 bases of the junction unaccounted for. The sequencing input was peripheral blood. The sequence joins TRBV15 to TRBJ2-2; TRBD1 lines up with 7 middle nucleotides. The source of this sequence is a person aged 70 to 85 with COVID-19, enrolled during active disease. The sequenced DNA is TGTGCCACCAGCAGAGGGACAGGGAACACCGGGGAGCTGTTTTTT. This codes for CATSRGTGNTGELFF.